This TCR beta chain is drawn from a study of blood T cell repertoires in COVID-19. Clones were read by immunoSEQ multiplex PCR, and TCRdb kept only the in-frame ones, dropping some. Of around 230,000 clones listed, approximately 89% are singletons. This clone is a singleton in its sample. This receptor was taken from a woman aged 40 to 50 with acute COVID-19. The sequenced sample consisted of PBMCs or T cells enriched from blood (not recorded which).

CDR3 in amino acids: CASSPGQEGQPQHF. The CDR3 region has the DNA TGTGCCAGCTCACCGGGACAGGAGGGTCAGCCCCAGCATTTT. This chain connects TRBV18 to TRBJ1-5; 8 bases match TRBD1. The CDR3 sequence is 14 residues long. CDR1 KGHSH and CDR2 LQKENI come from the germline V gene. The J segment lost 6 bases and the V segment lost 3 bases, leaving 4 bases of the junction unmatched. The whole variable domain, filled in from reference TRBV18 and TRBJ1-5, reads NAGVMQNPRHLVRRRGQEARLRCSPMKGHSHVYWYRQLPEEGLKFMVYLQKENIIDESGMPKERFSAEFPKEGPSILRIQQVVRGDSAAYFCASSPGQEGQPQHFGDGTRLSIL.